Sequencing of this T cell receptor beta chain was carried out in a study of early T cells in non-severe SARS-CoV-2 infection. Study-wide context: Bulk RNA isolated from unsorted whole blood underwent sequencing; chains were not paired.

The CDR3 covers 11 residues. Germline V gene data show CDR1 as ENHRY and CDR2 as SYGVKD. The V end lost 6 bases, the J end lost 4 bases, and 6 bases lay between the germline ends. Remarks on this clonotype: The antigen is undetermined.

Regarding the study as a whole: Missing private and CD4 specificities, VDJdb matching favored anti-spike CD8 responses.

Each single cDNA molecule received a unique molecular identifier. TCRdb re-called the 5' RACE reads through MiXCR, storing one row per CDR3 protein. The table records about 48,000 distinct CDR3 sequences, over 7.5% of them present only once. This clonotype was sampled from an adult who was a healthcare worker with PCR-confirmed SARS-CoV-2 infection or an uninfected control (not recorded which). Sequencing used whole blood. The chain has TRBV10-3 and TRBJ2-5; weak D call: TRBD2 (5 bases). The CDR3 sequence is CAISEGETQYF. CDR3 bases: TGTGCCATCAGCGAGGGAGAGACCCAGTACTTC.